A single sample is the source of the 4 T cell receptor beta chains below, sequenced in a study of cytomegalovirus exposure and HLA in healthy donors. Primers for the PCR totalled 60 Vbeta and 13 Jbeta. The method was immunoSEQ multiplex PCR; TCRdb's version includes in-frame clones alone and lacks a portion of them. Among around 160,000 clones listed, about 74% were seen once. Sequencing input: PBMCs. All receptors come from a man aged 35 to 55 in good health and CMV-seropositive.

This clone was seen just once. Germline and junction disagree at one end, which may indicate a read error. The chain has TRBV7-9 and TRBJ1-4; 7 bases map to TRBD1. Germline lookup yields CDR1 SEHNR and CDR2 FQNEAQ (reference sequence). This CDR3 is built from 15 residues. CDR3 bases: TGTTCCAGCAGCGTTCAGGGGGTGACTAATGAAAAACTGTTTTTT. Its protein product is CSSSVQGVTNEKLFF. Together with reference TRBV7-9 and TRBJ1-4, the CDR3 gives the full variable domain: DTGVSQNPRHKITKRGQNVTFRCDPISEHNRLYWYRQTLGQGPEFLTYFQNEAQLEKSRLLSDRFSAERPKGSFSTLEIQRTEQGDSAMYLCSSSVQGVTNEKLFFGSGTQLSVL.

V usage is TRBV7-9 and J usage is TRBJ2-7; 9 nucleotides agree with TRBD2. Unmatched junction bases numbered 2, after V lost 3 bases and J lost 2 bases. Germline loops: CDR1 SEHNR, CDR2 FQNEAQ (reference sequence). The CDR3 has 14 amino acids. The CDR3 spells CASSLAGGTYEQYF. CDR3 bases: TGTGCCAGCAGCTTGGCGGGGGGGACCTACGAGCAGTACTTC.

This chain links TRBV5-4 with TRBJ2-4, with 8 bases that match TRBD1. This CDR3 has 15 residues. The J segment lost 5 bases and the V segment lost 0 bases, leaving 4 bases of the junction unmatched. Germline V gene data show CDR1 as SGHNT and CDR2 as YYREEE (reference sequence). CDR3 nucleotides: TGTGCCAGCAGCTTGGTTGGACAGGGCCAAAACATTCAGTACTTC. The encoded protein is CASSLVGQGQNIQYF.

J is TRBJ2-3 and V is TRBV5-8; TRBD2 aligns across 7 bases. CDR3 length: 16 amino acids. The ends lost 3 bases at V and 2 bases at J; junction bases unmatched: 9. From germline, CDR1 is SGHTS and CDR2 YDEGEE. The CDR3 DNA is TGTGCCAGCAGCTCCCTTCTAGCGGAGCCCACAGATACGCAGTATTTT. This gives the protein CASSSLLAEPTDTQYF.